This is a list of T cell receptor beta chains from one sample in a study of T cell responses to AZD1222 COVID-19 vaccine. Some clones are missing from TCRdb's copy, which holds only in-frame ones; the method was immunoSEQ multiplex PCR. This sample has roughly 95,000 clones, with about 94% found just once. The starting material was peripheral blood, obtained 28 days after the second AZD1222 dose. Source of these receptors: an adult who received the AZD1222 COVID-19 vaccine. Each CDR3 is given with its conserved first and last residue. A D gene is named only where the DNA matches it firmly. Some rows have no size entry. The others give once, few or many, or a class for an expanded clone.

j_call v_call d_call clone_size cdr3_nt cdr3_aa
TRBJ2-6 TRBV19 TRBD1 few TGTGCCAGTAGTATGCGACAGGGGGCGGCTGGGGCCAACGTCCTGACTTTC CASSMRQGAAGANVLTF
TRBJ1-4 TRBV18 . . TGTGCCAGCTCACCACTGGTGCCCTCAACTAATGAAAAACTGTTTTTT CASSPLVPSTNEKLFF
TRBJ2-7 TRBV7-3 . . TGTGCCAGCAGCTCTAACCGGGGCTACGAGCAGTACTTC CASSSNRGYEQYF
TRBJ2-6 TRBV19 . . TGTGCCAGTAGTATCGCAAGCTCTGGGGCCAACGTCCTGACTTTC CASSIASSGANVLTF
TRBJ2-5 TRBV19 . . TGTGCCAGTAGCTCGGGGCGCAGAATACTCCAAGAGACCCAGTACTTC CASSSGRRILQETQYF
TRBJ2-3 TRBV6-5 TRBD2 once TGTGCCAGCGCCTGGACTAGTTTGCGGGATACGCAGTATTTT CASAWTSLRDTQYF
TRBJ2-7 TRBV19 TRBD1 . TGTGCCAGTAGTCCCCGAGGACAGGGGGGAAACTACGAGCAGTACTTC CASSPRGQGGNYEQYF
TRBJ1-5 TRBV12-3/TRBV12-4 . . TGTGCCAGCAGTCGGGACCATCAGCCCCAGCATTTT CASSRDHQPQHF
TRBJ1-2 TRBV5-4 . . TGTGCCAGCAGCTTCGACACCTTCAGAGACCCCAGGAGCTACACCTTC CASSFDTFRDPRSYTF
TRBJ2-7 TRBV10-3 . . TGTGCCATCAGTGAAATTAGCATCGACGAGCAGTACTTC CAISEISIDEQYF
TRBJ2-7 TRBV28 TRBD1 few TGTGCCAGCAGTACTTACAGGGGGCGCAACGAGCAGTACTTC CASSTYRGRNEQYF
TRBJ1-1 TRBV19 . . TGTGCCAGTAGTCACCCCCGACAGAATTGGGGCATGAACACTGAAGCTTTCTTT CASSHPRQNWGMNTEAFF
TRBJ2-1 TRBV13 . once TGTGCCAGCAGCTTAAGCCGGGGCGAGCAGTTCTTC CASSLSRGEQFF
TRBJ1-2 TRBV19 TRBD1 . TGTGCCAGTAGTGAGGACAGGGACCCCTATGGCTACACCTTC CASSEDRDPYGYTF
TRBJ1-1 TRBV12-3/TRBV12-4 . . TGTGCCAGCAGTTTTCAGTTGAACACTGAAGCTTTCTTT CASSFQLNTEAFF
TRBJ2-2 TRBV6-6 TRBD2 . TGTGCCACCAAAGCGGGGGTGAACACCGGGGAGCTGTTTTTT CATKAGVNTGELFF
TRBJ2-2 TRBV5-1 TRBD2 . TGCGCCAGCAGCTTAGGACTAGCGGGAAGGGCGTCCACCGGGGAGCTGTTTTTT CASSLGLAGRASTGELFF
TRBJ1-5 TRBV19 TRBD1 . TGTGCCAGTAGCCAAGGAGCAGGACAGGGTAATCAGCCCCAGCATTTT CASSQGAGQGNQPQHF
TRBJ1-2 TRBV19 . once TGTGCCAGTAGTAGCCAGGGATCAAACTATGGCTACACCTTC CASSSQGSNYGYTF
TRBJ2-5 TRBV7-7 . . TGTGCCAGCAGCTTAGGAGGGATACAAGAGACCCAGTACTTC CASSLGGIQETQYF
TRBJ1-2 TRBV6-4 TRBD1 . TGTGCCAGCAGCCTGTCGGCGACGACAGGGAATGGCTACACCTTC CASSLSATTGNGYTF
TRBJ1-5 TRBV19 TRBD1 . TGTGCCAGTAGTACCGGCGGGGGGACAGGGAATCAGCCCCAGCATTTT CASSTGGGTGNQPQHF
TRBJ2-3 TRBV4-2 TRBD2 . TGTGCCAGCAGCCAAGAAAAAGCGGGGGGGCCCGCAGATACGCAGTATTTT CASSQEKAGGPADTQYF
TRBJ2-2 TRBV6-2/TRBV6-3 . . TGTGCCAGCAGTTTAAGTCGGGTGGGGGAGCTGTTTTTT CASSLSRVGELFF
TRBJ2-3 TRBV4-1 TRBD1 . TGCGCCAGCAGCCAAAGACTACAGGGGGCAATTGGAGATACGCAGTATTTT CASSQRLQGAIGDTQYF
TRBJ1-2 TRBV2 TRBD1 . TGTGCCAGCGAAGGGACAGCAGCCAACTATGGCTACACCTTC CASEGTAANYGYTF
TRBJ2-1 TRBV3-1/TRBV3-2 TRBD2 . TGTGCCAGCAGCCAAATTATCCCGACTAGCGGGAAAAACAATGAGCAGTTCTTC CASSQIIPTSGKNNEQFF
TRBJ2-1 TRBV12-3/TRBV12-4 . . TGTGCCAGCCTCGTGACGGAATACAATGAGCAGTTCTTC CASLVTEYNEQFF
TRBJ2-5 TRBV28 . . TGTGCCAGCAGTTTAGGAGGGGGCTGGAAGACCCAGTACTTC CASSLGGGWKTQYF
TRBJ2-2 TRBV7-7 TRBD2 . TGTGCCAGCTCCAAAGCGGGGTCCAGCACCGGGGAGCTGTTTTTT CASSKAGSSTGELFF
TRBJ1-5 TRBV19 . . TGTGCCAGTACCGCGGGGCCCGGGGGCAATCAGCCCCAGCATTTT CASTAGPGGNQPQHF
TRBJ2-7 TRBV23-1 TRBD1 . TGCGCCAGCAGTCAATCCGGGCTGACAGGGGAATCCTACGAGCAGTACTTC CASSQSGLTGESYEQYF